Sequencing of this TCR beta chain was carried out in a study of T cell responses to AZD1222 COVID-19 vaccine. Overall study findings and caveats: No repertoire was sampled before or during the peak T cell response, only after it.

Sequenced by immunoSEQ multiplex PCR; TCRdb stores in-frame clones only, minus some. The sample lists roughly 150,000 clones, more than 85% occurring once. For this clone: What it binds is not known.

This receptor was obtained from an adult who received the AZD1222 COVID-19 vaccine. Sequencing was performed on peripheral blood, taken 28 days after the second AZD1222 dose.

The CDR3 nucleotides are TGTGCCAGCACAGACTCTTACATGAACACTGAAGCTTTCTTT. Translating gives CASTDSYMNTEAFF. The genes are TRBV27 and TRBJ1-1; D is unclear. Trimming took 7 bases from V and 0 from J, leaving 12 bases between them. The germline V gene encodes CDR1 MNHEY and CDR2 SMNVEV (reference sequence). CDR3 length: 14 amino acids.